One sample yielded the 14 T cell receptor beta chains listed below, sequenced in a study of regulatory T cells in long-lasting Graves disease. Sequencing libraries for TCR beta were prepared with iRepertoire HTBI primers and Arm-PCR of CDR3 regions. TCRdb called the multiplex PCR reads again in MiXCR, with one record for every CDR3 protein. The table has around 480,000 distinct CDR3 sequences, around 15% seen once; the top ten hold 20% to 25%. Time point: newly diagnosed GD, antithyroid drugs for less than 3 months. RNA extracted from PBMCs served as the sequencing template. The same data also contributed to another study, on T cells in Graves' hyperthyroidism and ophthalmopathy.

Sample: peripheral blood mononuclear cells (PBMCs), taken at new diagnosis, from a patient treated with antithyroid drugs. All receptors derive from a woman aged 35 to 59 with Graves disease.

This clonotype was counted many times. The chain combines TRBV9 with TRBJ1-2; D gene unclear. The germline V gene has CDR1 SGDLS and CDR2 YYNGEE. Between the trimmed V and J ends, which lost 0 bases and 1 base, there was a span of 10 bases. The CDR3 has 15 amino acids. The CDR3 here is CASSVDATFNYGYTF. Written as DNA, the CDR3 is TGTGCCAGCAGCGTAGACGCAACTTTTAACTATGGCTACACCTTC.

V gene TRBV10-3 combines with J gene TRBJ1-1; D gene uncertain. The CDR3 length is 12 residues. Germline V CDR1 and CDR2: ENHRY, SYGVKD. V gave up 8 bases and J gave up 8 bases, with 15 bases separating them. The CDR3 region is CAIDGGSGEAFF. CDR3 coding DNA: TGTGCCATCGACGGAGGCTCGGGCGAAGCTTTCTTT.

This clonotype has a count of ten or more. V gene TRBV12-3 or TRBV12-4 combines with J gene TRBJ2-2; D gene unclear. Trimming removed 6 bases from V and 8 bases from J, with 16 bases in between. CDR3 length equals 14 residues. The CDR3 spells CASSGVLGEGELFF. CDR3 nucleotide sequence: TGTGCCAGCAGCGGTGTCTTGGGTGAAGGGGAGCTGTTTTTT.

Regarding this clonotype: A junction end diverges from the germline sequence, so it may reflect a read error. CDR3 coding DNA: TGCGACAGCAGCGCTCGGGACAAAGCGAAGACTGAAGCTTTCTTT. Protein sequence: CDSSARDKAKTEAFF. The genes are TRBV4-1 and TRBJ1-1, with D perhaps matching TRBD1 (6 bases). The CDR3 sequence is 15 residues long. Germline V gene sequence: CDR1 MGHRA, CDR2 YSYEKL.

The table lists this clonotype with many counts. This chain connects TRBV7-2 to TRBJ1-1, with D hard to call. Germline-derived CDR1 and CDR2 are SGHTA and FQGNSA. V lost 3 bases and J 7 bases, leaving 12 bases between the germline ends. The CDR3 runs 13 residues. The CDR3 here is CASSFFSSSEAFF. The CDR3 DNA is TGTGCCAGCAGCTTCTTTTCTAGTAGTGAAGCTTTCTTT.

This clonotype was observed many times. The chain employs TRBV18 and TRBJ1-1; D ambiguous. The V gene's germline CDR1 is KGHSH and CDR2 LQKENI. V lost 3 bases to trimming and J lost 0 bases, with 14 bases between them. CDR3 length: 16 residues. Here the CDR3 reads CASSPDSPNMNTEAFF. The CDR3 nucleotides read TGTGCCAGCTCACCCGATTCGCCTAATATGAACACTGAAGCTTTCTTT.

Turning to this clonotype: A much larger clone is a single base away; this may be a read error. In nucleotides, the CDR3 is TGTGCCGGCAGCCCGGACAGGGTAAAGGTACAGAACACTGAAGCTTTCTTT. Protein sequence: CAGSPDRVKVQNTEAFF. The rearrangement links TRBV7-9 to TRBJ1-1, with 8 bases identical to TRBD1. CDR1 is SEHNR and CDR2 is FQNEAQ in the germline V gene (reference sequence). The CDR3 has 17 amino acids. Using reference TRBV7-9 and TRBJ1-1 for the parts outside the CDR3, the full variable domain is DTGVSQNPRHKITKRGQNVTFRCDPISEHNRLYWYRQTLGQGPEFLTYFQNEAQLEKSRLLSDRFSAERPKGSFSTLEIQRTEQGDSAMYLCAGSPDRVKVQNTEAFFGQGTRLTVV.

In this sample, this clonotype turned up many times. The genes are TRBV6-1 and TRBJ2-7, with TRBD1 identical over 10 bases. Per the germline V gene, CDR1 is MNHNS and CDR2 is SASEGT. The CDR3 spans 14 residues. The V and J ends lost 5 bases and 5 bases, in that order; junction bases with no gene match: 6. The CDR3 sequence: CASSSRDRGHEQYF. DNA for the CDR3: TGTGCCAGCAGTAGCCGGGACAGGGGCCACGAGCAGTACTTC.

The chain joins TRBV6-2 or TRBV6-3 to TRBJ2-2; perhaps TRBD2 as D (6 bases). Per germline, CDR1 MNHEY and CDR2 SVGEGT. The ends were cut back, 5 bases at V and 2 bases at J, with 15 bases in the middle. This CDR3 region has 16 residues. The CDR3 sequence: CASSPGSSVNTGELFF. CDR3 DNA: TGTGCCAGCAGTCCCGGGTCTAGCGTCAACACCGGGGAGCTGTTTTTT.

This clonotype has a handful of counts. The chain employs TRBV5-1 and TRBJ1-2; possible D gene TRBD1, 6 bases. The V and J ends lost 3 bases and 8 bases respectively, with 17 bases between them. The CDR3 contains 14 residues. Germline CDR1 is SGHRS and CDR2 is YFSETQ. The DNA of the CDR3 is TGCGCCAGCAGCTCCTTCGAGGGGGAGGACGGCTACACCTTC. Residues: CASSSFEGEDGYTF.

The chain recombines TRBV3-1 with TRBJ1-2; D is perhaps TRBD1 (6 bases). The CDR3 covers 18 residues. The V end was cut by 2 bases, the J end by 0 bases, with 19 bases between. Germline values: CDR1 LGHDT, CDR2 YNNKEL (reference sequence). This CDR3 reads CASSQQIQGRLANYGYTF. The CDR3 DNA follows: TGTGCCAGCAGCCAACAAATCCAGGGGCGCCTAGCTAACTATGGCTACACCTTC.

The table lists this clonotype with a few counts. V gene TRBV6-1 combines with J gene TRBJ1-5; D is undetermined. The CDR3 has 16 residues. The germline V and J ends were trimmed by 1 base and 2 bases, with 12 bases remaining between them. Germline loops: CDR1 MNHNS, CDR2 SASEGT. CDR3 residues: CASSEDWGFRNQPQHF. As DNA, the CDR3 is TGTGCCAGCAGTGAAGATTGGGGATTTCGCAATCAGCCCCAGCATTTT.

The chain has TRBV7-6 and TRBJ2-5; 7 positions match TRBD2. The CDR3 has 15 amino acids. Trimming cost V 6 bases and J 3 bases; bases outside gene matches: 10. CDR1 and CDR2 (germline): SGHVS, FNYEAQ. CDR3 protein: CASSPPSGTKETQYF. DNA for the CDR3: TGTGCCAGCAGTCCCCCCAGCGGGACTAAAGAGACCCAGTACTTC.

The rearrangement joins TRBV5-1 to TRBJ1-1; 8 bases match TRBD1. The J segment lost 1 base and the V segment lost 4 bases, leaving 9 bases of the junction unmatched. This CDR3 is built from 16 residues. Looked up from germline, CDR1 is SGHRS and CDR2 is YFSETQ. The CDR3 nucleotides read TGCGCCAGCAGCCCACCGGGACAGGCTGGGAACACTGAAGCTTTCTTT. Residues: CASSPPGQAGNTEAFF.